A single sample is the source of the 24 T cell receptor beta chains below, sequenced in a study of T-cell memory formation after mild COVID-19. MiXCR was run by TCRdb on the 5' RACE reads, yielding one entry per CDR3 protein. The data contain some 350,000 distinct CDR3 sequences, roughly 13% of them seen just once; the ten biggest clones take up roughly a fifth. The specimen was PBMCs or a T cell subset sorted from them (not recorded which). These receptors originate from a man between 18 and 35 years old who had mild COVID-19 (a few samples of this study predate the infection). Cell type and time point are not known.

There are a few counts of this clonotype. This rearrangement joins TRBV20-1 to TRBJ2-7, with D possibly called TRBD1 or TRBD2 (5 bases each). CDR3 length: 15 amino acids. V dropped 3 bases and J dropped 2 bases, with 17 bases sitting between them. Germline CDR1 DFQATT, CDR2 SNEGSKA (reference sequence). CDR3 residues: CSASLPGTYTYEQYF. Here the CDR3 DNA reads TGCAGTGCTAGCCTCCCCGGGACGTACACCTACGAGCAGTACTTC.

In this sample, this clonotype turned up a few times. This chain connects TRBV4-1 to TRBJ2-4; either TRBD1 or TRBD2 may fit D (5 bases each). The CDR3 totals 17 residues. Germline V gene lookup returns CDR1 MGHRA and CDR2 YSYEKL. The germline V and J ends were trimmed by 1 base and 6 bases, with 19 bases remaining between them. The CDR3 DNA sequence: TGCGCCAGCAGCCAAGGAACCCAGAGGGGCGCGAGAAACATTCAGTACTTC. Its translation: CASSQGTQRGARNIQYF.

There are a few counts of this clonotype. The V and J genes are TRBV12-3 or TRBV12-4 and TRBJ2-7; D not certain. V was clipped by 8 bases and J by 6 bases, with 8 bases between them. The CDR3 spans 10 residues. This CDR3 reads CASGVGEQYV. The CDR3, as DNA: TGTGCCAGCGGGGTCGGCGAGCAGTACGTC.

The rearrangement uses TRBV6-5 and TRBJ2-7, with unresolved D. V shed 2 bases and J shed 1 base, with 12 bases lying between them. The CDR3 is 15 residues long. Germline CDR1 and CDR2: MNHEY and SVGAGI. The CDR3 sequence is CASSYLGGPSYEQYF. Written as DNA, the CDR3 is TGTGCCAGCAGTTACCTAGGCGGACCTTCCTACGAGCAGTACTTC.

This clonotype was found many times. This sequence joins TRBV2 and TRBJ2-7; D is unresolved. V lost 3 bases, J lost 5 bases, and 11 bases lay in between. CDR1 is SNHLY and CDR2 is FYNNEI in the germline V gene. The CDR3 contains 13 residues. CDR3 region: CASSEPFEDEQYF. The CDR3 DNA is TGTGCCAGCAGTGAGCCCTTCGAGGACGAGCAGTACTTC.

J is TRBJ1-2 and V is TRBV6-2 or TRBV6-3; D perhaps matches TRBD1 (5 bases). CDR3 length: 13 amino acids. Trimming shortened V by 2 bases and J by 5 bases, and 9 bases separated the two germline ends. Germline loops: CDR1 MNHEY, CDR2 SVGEGT. Written as DNA, the CDR3 is TGTGCCAGCAGTTACGGCAGGGAGTATGGCTACACCTTC. Amino acids: CASSYGREYGYTF.

This clonotype came up many times. J is TRBJ1-5 and V is TRBV25-1; D is uncertain. CDR3 length equals 15 residues. The germline V and J ends were trimmed by 1 base and 7 bases, with 14 bases remaining between them. The germline CDR1 and CDR2 sequences are MGHDK and SYGVNS. CDR3 nucleotide sequence: TGTGCCAGCAGTGAATCTCCCGCGGTCCGCCAGCCCCAGCATTTT. Amino acid sequence: CASSESPAVRQPQHF.

This clonotype was found many times. The V and J genes are TRBV28 and TRBJ1-2; D call uncertain. This CDR3 spans 12 amino acids. The germline CDR1 and CDR2 sequences are MDHEN and SYDVKM. The V gene lost 2 bases and the J gene lost 7 bases, with 8 bases spanning the gap. CDR3 region: CASSLKGTGYTF. The CDR3 DNA reads TGTGCCAGCAGTTTAAAAGGTACTGGCTACACCTTC.

In this sample, this clonotype turned up a few times. The V and J genes are TRBV20-1 and TRBJ2-5; 9 nucleotides match TRBD2. J gave up 3 bases and V 0 bases, and 2 bases lay outside the gene matches. CDR1 is DFQATT, CDR2 SNEGSKA, per germline (reference sequence). CDR3 length equals 14 residues. The CDR3 nucleotides are TGCAGTGCTAGAGATGGCGGGGGGGAAGAGACCCAGTACTTC. Protein sequence: CSARDGGGEETQYF.

This clonotype was counted a few times. The chain has TRBV7-6 and TRBJ2-1, with 11 bases fitting TRBD2. There are 14 residues in the CDR3. Unmatched junction bases numbered 7, after V lost 3 bases and J lost 12 bases. CDR1 is SGHVS, CDR2 FNYEAQ, per germline. The CDR3 protein is CASSFRSGGALQFF. CDR3 nucleotide sequence: TGTGCCAGCAGCTTCCGTAGCGGGGGGGCCCTGCAGTTCTTC.

This clonotype occurred many times. V and J are TRBV4-3 and TRBJ2-5; D gene unclear. Germline V gene data show CDR1 as LGHNA and CDR2 as YSLEER. CDR3 length: 14 residues. Trimming removed 2 bases at V and 4 bases at J, with 11 bases between. The CDR3 DNA reads TGCGCCAGCAGCCAATCCCGGGTTTCAGAGACCCAGTACTTC. Translated, it gives CASSQSRVSETQYF.

Many counts were recorded for this clonotype. The chain carries TRBV27 and TRBJ2-5; a possible D gene is TRBD1 (5 bases). This CDR3 has 14 amino acids. The germline V gene encodes CDR1 MNHEY and CDR2 SMNVEV (reference sequence). Between the trimmed V and J ends, which lost 0 bases and 3 bases, there was a span of 8 bases. The CDR3 DNA sequence: TGTGCCAGCAGTTTATCCCGCAGGGAAGAGACCCAGTACTTC. It yields the protein CASSLSRREETQYF.

This clonotype was counted ten times or more. V usage is TRBV11-1 and J usage is TRBJ2-5; 7 nucleotides align to TRBD2. The V segment lost 3 bases and the J segment 2 bases; nucleotides outside the gene matches: 6. This CDR3 is 15 amino acids long. CDR1 is SGHAT and CDR2 is FQDESV in the germline V gene (reference sequence). The CDR3 nucleotides read TGTGCCAGCAGCTTGTGGGGGACTACTCAAGAGACCCAGTACTTC. Amino acids: CASSLWGTTQETQYF.

The genes are TRBV20-1 and TRBJ2-3; 8 bases fit TRBD2. This CDR3 is 16 amino acids long. CDR1 is DFQATT, CDR2 SNEGSKA, per germline (reference sequence). The ends lost 0 bases at V and 1 base at J; junction bases unmatched: 6. The CDR3 bases are TGCAGTGCTAGAGATTTCGGAGCGGGGGGCACAGATACGCAGTATTTT. Translation gives CSARDFGAGGTDTQYF.

CDR3 DNA: TGCGCCAGCAGCTTACAAGCGGGTGCCCTAGATACGCAGTATTTT. It is translated as CASSLQAGALDTQYF. The chain employs TRBV5-1 and TRBJ2-3, with D perhaps matching TRBD2 (6 bases). The V gene's germline CDR1 is SGHRS and CDR2 YFSETQ. This CDR3 has 15 residues. V gave up 2 bases and J gave up 5 bases, with 15 bases separating them.

The sample holds a few counts of this clonotype. The chain links TRBV29-1 to TRBJ2-1; 9 positions match TRBD2. The CDR3 is 13 amino acids. In germline, CDR1 is SQVTM, CDR2 ANQGSEA. The V segment lost 7 bases and the J segment 10 bases; nucleotides outside the gene matches: 11. The CDR3: CSARRGGSEEQFF. The CDR3 region has the DNA TGCAGCGCTAGGCGGGGGGGATCCGAAGAGCAGTTCTTC.

V and J are TRBV5-1 and TRBJ1-1; D gene ambiguous. The CDR3 is made up of 17 amino acids. In germline, CDR1 is SGHRS, CDR2 YFSETQ. Trimming cost V 0 bases and J 2 bases, with 17 bases left between them. This CDR3 is CASSLGPESGLNTEAFF. The CDR3 bases are TGCGCCAGCAGCTTGGGGCCCGAGAGTGGGCTTAACACTGAAGCTTTCTTT.

The chain couples TRBV20-1 to TRBJ1-4; D remains unclear. The ends were cut back, 0 bases at V and 8 bases at J, with 7 bases in the middle. CDR3 length: 12 residues. Per germline, CDR1 DFQATT and CDR2 SNEGSKA (reference sequence). CDR3 coding DNA: TGCAGTGCTAGAGATCGGAGGGAAAAACTGTTTTTT. It codes for CSARDRREKLFF.

This clonotype was seen a few times. This chain uses TRBV4-1 with TRBJ2-2, with D perhaps matching TRBD1 (6 bases). The CDR3 contains 15 residues. Germline CDR1 and CDR2: MGHRA and YSYEKL. V dropped 1 base and J dropped 3 bases, with 9 bases sitting between them. For the CDR3, the DNA is TGCGCCAGCAGCCAAGGTCCAGGGGACACCGGGGAGCTGTTTTTT. It is translated as CASSQGPGDTGELFF.

This clonotype was recorded at least ten times. This chain joins TRBV28 and TRBJ2-6, with D tentatively TRBD2 (5 bases). The CDR3 is 16 amino acids. From germline, CDR1 is MDHEN and CDR2 SYDVKM. V lost 4 bases and J lost 0, with 10 bases in between. The DNA of the CDR3 is TGTGCCAGCAGTTCAGGACTGAACTCTGGGGCCAACGTCCTGACTTTC. Translation gives CASSSGLNSGANVLTF.

Worth noting for this clonotype: At one end, the junction sequence differs from germline, possibly due to a read error. This rearrangement joins TRBV6-2 or TRBV6-3 to TRBJ2-7; the match to TRBD1 covers 10 bases. The CDR3 contains 14 residues. Germline CDR1 and CDR2: MNHEY and SVGEGT. DNA of the CDR3: TGTGACAGCAACCCCCGGACAGGGGGGTACGAGCAGTACTTC. Translation gives CDSNPRTGGYEQYF.

This clonotype was detected ten times or more. The chain has TRBV3-2 and TRBJ2-1; the D call TRBD1 from the table was never checked on the DNA. TRBV3-2 is flagged as a pseudogene. CDR3 size: 14 residues. Written as DNA, the CDR3 is TGTGCCAGCAGCCCGCCGGGAATTCTCAATGAGCAGTTCTTC. Its protein product is CASSPPGILNEQFF.

The chain has TRBV27 and TRBJ2-3; 9 nucleotides line up with TRBD2. Germline trimming cut 1 base from V and 6 bases from J; bases unmatched to any gene: 11. Germline V gene data show CDR1 as MNHEY and CDR2 as SMNVEV (reference sequence). This CDR3 has 17 amino acids. CDR3 in DNA: TGTGCCAGCAGTTTATGGGGCGGGAGGGCGCGGCCGGATACGCAGTATTTT. Its translation is CASSLWGGRARPDTQYF.

The chain carries TRBV4-2 and TRBJ2-2; TRBD1 might be the D (5 bases). V dropped 5 bases and J dropped 6 bases, with 10 bases sitting between them. The CDR3 contains 13 residues. The germline gives CDR1 LGHNA, CDR2 YNFKEQ. The CDR3 DNA is TGTGCCAGCAGCGCCCTAGGGGCCGGGGAGCTGTTTTTT. It codes for CASSALGAGELFF.